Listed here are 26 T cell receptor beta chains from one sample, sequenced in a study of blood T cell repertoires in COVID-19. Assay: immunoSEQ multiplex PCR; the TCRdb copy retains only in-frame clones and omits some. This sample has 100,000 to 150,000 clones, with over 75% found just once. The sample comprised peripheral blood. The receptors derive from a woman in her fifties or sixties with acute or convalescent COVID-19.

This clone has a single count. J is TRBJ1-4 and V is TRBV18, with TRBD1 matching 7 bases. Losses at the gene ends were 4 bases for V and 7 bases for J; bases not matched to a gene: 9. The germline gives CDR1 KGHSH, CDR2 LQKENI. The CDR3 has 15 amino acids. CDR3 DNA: TGTGCCAGCTCACAACAGGGGCCGTTTAGTGAAAAACTGTTTTTT. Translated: CASSQQGPFSEKLFF.

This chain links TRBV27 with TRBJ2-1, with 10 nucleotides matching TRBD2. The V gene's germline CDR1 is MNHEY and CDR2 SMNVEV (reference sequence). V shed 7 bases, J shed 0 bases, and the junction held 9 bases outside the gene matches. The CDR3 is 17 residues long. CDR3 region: CASKASGSGVSYNEQFF. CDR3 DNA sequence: TGTGCCAGCAAGGCTAGCGGGAGCGGGGTCTCCTACAATGAGCAGTTCTTC.

The CDR3 DNA is TGTGCCAGCAGTGAAGCTCAGGGAGGGAGAGCTTTCTTT. The encoded protein is CASSEAQGGRAFF. This chain connects TRBV6-1 to TRBJ1-1; the D gene is possibly TRBD1 (5 bases). This CDR3 is 13 amino acids long. In germline, CDR1 is MNHNS, CDR2 SASEGT. V shed 0 bases and J shed 10 bases, with 12 bases lying between them.

The CDR3 spells CASSPSQGLAGSSYNEQFF. CDR3 bases: TGTGCCAGCAGCCCGAGCCAGGGACTAGCGGGAAGCTCCTACAATGAGCAGTTCTTC. The chain recombines TRBV5-4 with TRBJ2-1; 13 bases agree with TRBD2. The CDR3 has 19 amino acids. Germline CDR1 SGHNT, CDR2 YYREEE (reference sequence). V shed 4 bases and J 0 bases; nucleotides not matched to a gene: 10.

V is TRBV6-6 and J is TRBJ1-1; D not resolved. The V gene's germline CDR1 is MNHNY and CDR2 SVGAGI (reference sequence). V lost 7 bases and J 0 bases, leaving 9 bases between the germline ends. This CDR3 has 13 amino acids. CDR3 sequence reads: CASTEEMNTEAFF. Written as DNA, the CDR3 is TGTGCCAGCACCGAGGAAATGAACACTGAAGCTTTCTTT.

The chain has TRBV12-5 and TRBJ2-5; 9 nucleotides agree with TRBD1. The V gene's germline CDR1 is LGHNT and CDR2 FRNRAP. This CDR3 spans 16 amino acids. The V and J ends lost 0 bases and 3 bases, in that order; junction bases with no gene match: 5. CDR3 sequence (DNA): TGTGCTAGTGGTTTGGTGATAGGACAGGGGAAAGAGACCCAGTACTTC. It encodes CASGLVIGQGKETQYF.

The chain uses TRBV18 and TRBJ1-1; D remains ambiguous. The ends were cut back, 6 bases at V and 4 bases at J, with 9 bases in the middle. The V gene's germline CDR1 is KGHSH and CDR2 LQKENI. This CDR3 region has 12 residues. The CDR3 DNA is TGTGCCAGCTCCTCCTCAGGCACTGAAGCTTTCTTT. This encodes CASSSSGTEAFF. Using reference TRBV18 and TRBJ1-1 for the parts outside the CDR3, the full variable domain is NAGVMQNPRHLVRRRGQEARLRCSPMKGHSHVYWYRQLPEEGLKFMVYLQKENIIDESGMPKERFSAEFPKEGPSILRIQQVVRGDSAAYFCASSSSGTEAFFGQGTRLTVV.

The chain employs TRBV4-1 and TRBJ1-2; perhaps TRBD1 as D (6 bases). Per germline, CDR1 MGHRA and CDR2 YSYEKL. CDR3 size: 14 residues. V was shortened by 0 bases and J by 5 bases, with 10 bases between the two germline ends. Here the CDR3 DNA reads TGCGCCAGCAGCCAAGATCCAGGGGAATATGGCTACACCTTC. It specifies CASSQDPGEYGYTF.

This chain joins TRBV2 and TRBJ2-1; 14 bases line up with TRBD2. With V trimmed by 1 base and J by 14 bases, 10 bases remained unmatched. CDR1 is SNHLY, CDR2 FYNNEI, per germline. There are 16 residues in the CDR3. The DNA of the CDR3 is TGTGCCAGCAGTGAAGTCGGTGGGACTAGCGGGAGAGGAAAGTTCTTC. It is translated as CASSEVGGTSGRGKFF.

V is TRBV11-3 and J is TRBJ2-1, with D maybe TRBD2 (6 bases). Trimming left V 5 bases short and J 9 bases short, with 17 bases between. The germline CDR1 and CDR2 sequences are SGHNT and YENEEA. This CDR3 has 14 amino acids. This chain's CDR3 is CASSPSMGGAEQFF. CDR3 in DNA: TGTGCCAGCAGCCCCTCGATGGGGGGAGCTGAGCAGTTCTTC.

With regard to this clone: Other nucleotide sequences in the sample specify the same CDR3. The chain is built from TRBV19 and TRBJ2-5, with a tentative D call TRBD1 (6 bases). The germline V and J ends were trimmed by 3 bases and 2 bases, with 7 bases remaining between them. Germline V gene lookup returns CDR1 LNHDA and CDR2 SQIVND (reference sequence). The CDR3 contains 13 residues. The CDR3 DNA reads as TGTGCCAGTAGTATTACAGGGCAAGAGACCCAGTACTTC. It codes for CASSITGQETQYF. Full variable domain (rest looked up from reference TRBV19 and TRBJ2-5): DGGITQSPKYLFRKEGQNVTLSCEQNLNHDAMYWYRQDPGQGLRLIYYSQIVNDFQKGDIAEGYSVSREKKESFPLTVTSAQKNPTAFYLCASSITGQETQYFGPGTRLLVL.

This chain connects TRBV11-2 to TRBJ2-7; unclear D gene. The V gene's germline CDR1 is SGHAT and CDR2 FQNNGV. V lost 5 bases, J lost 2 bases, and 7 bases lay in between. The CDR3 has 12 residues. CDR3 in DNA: TGTGCCAGCAGCATCAGTACCTACGAGCAGTACTTC. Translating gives CASSISTYEQYF.

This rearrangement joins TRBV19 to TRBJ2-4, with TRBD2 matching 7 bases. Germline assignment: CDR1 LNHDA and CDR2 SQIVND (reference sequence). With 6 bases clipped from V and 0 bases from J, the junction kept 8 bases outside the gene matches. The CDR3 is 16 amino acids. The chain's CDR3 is CASSPLAGLAKNIQYF. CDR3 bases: TGTGCCAGTAGCCCCTTAGCGGGTCTAGCCAAAAACATTCAGTACTTC.

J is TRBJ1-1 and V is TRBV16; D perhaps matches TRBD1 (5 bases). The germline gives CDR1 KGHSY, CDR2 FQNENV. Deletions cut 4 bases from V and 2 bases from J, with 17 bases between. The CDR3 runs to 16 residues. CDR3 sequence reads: CASSPRAGGPNTEAFF. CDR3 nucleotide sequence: TGTGCCAGCAGCCCCAGGGCGGGAGGCCCTAACACTGAAGCTTTCTTT.

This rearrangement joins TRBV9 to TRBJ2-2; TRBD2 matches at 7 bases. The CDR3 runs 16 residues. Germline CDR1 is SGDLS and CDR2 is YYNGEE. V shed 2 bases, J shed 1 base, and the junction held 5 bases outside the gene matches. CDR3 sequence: CASSVASGLNTGELFF. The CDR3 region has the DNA TGTGCCAGCAGCGTGGCTAGCGGATTGAACACCGGGGAGCTGTTTTTT. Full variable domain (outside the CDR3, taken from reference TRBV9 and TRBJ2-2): DSGVTQTPKHLITATGQRVTLRCSPRSGDLSVYWYQQSLDQGLQFLIQYYNGEERAKGNILERFSAQQFPDLHSELNLSSLELGDSALYFCASSVASGLNTGELFFGEGSRLTVL.

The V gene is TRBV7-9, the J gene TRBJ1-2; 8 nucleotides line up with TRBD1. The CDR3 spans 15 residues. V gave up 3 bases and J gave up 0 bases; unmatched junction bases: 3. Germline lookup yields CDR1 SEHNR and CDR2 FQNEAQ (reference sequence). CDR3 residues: CASSFRDRPNYGYTF. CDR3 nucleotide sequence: TGTGCCAGCAGCTTCCGGGACAGGCCTAACTATGGCTACACCTTC.

CDR3 sequence: CASSPQGGEKLFF. DNA of the CDR3: TGTGCCAGCTCACCCCAGGGTGGGGAAAAACTGTTTTTT. V gene TRBV18 combines with J gene TRBJ1-4; D is possibly TRBD1 (5 bases). Germline assignment: CDR1 KGHSH and CDR2 LQKENI. CDR3 size: 13 residues. Between the trimmed V and J ends, which lost 3 bases and 8 bases, there was a span of 10 bases. The full variable domain, rest sourced from reference TRBV18 and TRBJ1-4, is NAGVMQNPRHLVRRRGQEARLRCSPMKGHSHVYWYRQLPEEGLKFMVYLQKENIIDESGMPKERFSAEFPKEGPSILRIQQVVRGDSAAYFCASSPQGGEKLFFGSGTQLSVL.

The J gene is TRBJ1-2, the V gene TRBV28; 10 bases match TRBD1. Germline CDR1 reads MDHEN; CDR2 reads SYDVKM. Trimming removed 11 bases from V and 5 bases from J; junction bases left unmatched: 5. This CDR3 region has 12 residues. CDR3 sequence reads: CAGGQGDYGYTF. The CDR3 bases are TGTGCCGGAGGACAGGGGGATTATGGCTACACCTTC.

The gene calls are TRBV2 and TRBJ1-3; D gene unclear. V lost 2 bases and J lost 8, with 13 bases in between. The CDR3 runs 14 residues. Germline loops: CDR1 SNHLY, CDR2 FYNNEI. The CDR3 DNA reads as TGTGCCAGCAGTGAAAGGAGGTCCGGAGACACCATATATTTT. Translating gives CASSERRSGDTIYF.

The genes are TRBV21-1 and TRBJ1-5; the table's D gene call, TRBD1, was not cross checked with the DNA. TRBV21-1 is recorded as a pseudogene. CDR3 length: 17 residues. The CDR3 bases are TGTGCCAGCAGCCTCCCCCAAAGGACAATTAGCAATCAGCCCCAGCATTTT. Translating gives CASSLPQRTISNQPQHF.

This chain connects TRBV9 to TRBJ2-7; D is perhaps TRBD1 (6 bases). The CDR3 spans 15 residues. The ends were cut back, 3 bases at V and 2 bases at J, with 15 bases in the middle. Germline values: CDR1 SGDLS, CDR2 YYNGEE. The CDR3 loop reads CASSGGPYEAYEQYF. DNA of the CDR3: TGTGCCAGCAGCGGGGGGCCTTACGAGGCCTACGAGCAGTACTTC.

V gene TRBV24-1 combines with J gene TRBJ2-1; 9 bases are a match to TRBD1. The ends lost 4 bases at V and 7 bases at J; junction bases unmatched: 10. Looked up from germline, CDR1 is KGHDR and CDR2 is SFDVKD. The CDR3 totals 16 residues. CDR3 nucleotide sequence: TGTGCCACCAGTGAGACGGGACAGGGTCACCTAAATGAGCAGTTCTTC. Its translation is CATSETGQGHLNEQFF.

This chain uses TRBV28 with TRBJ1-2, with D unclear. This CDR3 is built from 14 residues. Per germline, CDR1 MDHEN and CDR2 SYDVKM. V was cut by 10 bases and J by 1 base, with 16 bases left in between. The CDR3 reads CATSGRLHNYGYTF. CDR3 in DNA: TGTGCCACCTCGGGGAGGCTCCATAACTATGGCTACACCTTC.

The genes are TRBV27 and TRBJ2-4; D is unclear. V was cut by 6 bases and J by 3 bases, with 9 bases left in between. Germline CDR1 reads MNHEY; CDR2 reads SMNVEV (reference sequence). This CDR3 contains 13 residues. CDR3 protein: CASSPTGKNIQYF. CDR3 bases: TGTGCCAGCAGCCCAACCGGCAAAAACATTCAGTACTTC.

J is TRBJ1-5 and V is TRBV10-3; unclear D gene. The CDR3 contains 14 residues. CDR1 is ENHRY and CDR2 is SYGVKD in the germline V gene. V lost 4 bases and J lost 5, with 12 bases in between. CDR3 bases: TGTGCCATCAGTGTTCGGAGGGAGGATCAGCCCCAGCATTTT. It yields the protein CAISVRREDQPQHF.

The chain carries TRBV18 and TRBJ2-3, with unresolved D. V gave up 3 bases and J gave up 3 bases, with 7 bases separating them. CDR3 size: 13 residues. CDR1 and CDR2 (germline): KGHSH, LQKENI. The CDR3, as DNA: TGTGCCAGCTCACCGTCCATTACAGATACGCAGTATTTT. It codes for CASSPSITDTQYF.